Ten or more counts support the clone carrying this TCR beta chain. What it binds is not known. The CDR3 has 14 amino acids. Trimming stripped 6 bases from V and 3 bases from J, with 11 bases between. From germline, CDR1 is LNHDA and CDR2 SQIVND (reference sequence). One entry per CDR3 protein results from TCRdb running MiXCR on the multiplex PCR reads. The data show around 120,000 distinct CDR3 sequences, with nearly 20% seen just once and more than 3% held by the top ten. The lymph nodes were axillary draining lymph nodes from breast cancer patients. The entry originates in a study of breast tumors, draining lymph nodes, adjacent tissues. General study points: Tumor T cell lymph node origin was a supported hypothesis, not proven. Luminal-like breast cancer showed significantly higher tumor–nontumor repertoire similarity than basal-like.

The chain couples TRBV19 to TRBJ1-4, with D uncertain. The sequenced sample consisted of axillary lymph node tissue. The clonotype comes from a female donor with breast cancer. Some clones in this sample may be carry-over from other donors' samples. CDR3 nucleotide sequence: TGTGCCAGTAGGAAATTAATGGCTAATGAAAAACTGTTTTTT. Translated, it gives CASRKLMANEKLFF.